The next 31 T cell receptor beta chains were all read from a single sample in a study of blood T cell repertoires in COVID-19. TCRdb's copy holds only in-frame clones and misses some; the assay was immunoSEQ multiplex PCR. This table holds under 50,000 clones, about 77% found once. Specimen: peripheral blood. The receptors here all came from a human donor with active or convalescent COVID-19. The donor label of this sample is uncertain.

This chain uses TRBV9 with TRBJ2-5; TRBD2 matches 7 bases. The V and J ends lost 3 bases and 9 bases, in that order; junction bases with no gene match: 11. In germline, CDR1 is SGDLS, CDR2 YYNGEE. The CDR3 has 14 amino acids. DNA for the CDR3: TGTGCCAGCAGCGGAGGTCCTAGCGGTCGGGCCCAGTACTTC. Translated: CASSGGPSGRAQYF.

The chain employs TRBV6-1 and TRBJ2-1; 10 bases are a match to TRBD2. The germline gives CDR1 MNHNS, CDR2 SASEGT. After removal of 2 bases from V and 10 bases from J, the junction contained 8 bases not matched to a gene. This CDR3 region has 15 residues. CDR3 loop: CASSESLAGDREQFF. The CDR3 DNA follows: TGTGCCAGCAGTGAATCCCTAGCGGGAGACAGGGAGCAGTTCTTC.

This clone was recorded only once. The chain couples TRBV15 to TRBJ2-1; D may be TRBD1 (6 bases). The germline V gene encodes CDR1 LNHNV and CDR2 YYDKDF (reference sequence). The V gene lost 5 bases and the J gene lost 7 bases, with 12 bases spanning the gap. CDR3 length: 13 residues. CDR3 in amino acids: CATSRFTGNEQFF. The CDR3 DNA reads as TGTGCCACCAGCCGATTCACAGGGAATGAGCAGTTCTTC.

The rearrangement uses TRBV2 and TRBJ1-1, with TRBD1 matching over 8 bases. This CDR3 is 15 amino acids long. V shed 6 bases and J 1 base; nucleotides not matched to a gene: 7. Germline CDR1 is SNHLY and CDR2 is FYNNEI. The CDR3 here is CASRVRGLSNTEAFF. The CDR3 bases are TGTGCCAGCAGGGTCAGGGGGCTGTCGAACACTGAAGCTTTCTTT. The full variable domain, its missing parts supplied by reference TRBV2 and TRBJ1-1, is EPEVTQTPSHQVTQMGQEVILRCVPISNHLYFYWYRQILGQKVEFLVSFYNNEISEKSEIFDDQFSVERPDGSNFTLKIRSTKLEDSAMYFCASRVRGLSNTEAFFGQGTRLTVV.

The rearrangement links TRBV3-1 (or the pseudogene TRBV3-2) to TRBJ2-7, with D possibly matching TRBD1 (5 bases). With 0 bases removed from V and 6 bases from J, the gap between germline ends came to 9 bases. CDR3 length: 13 residues. From germline, CDR1 is LGHDT and CDR2 YNNKEL (reference sequence). CDR3 protein: CASSQDERGEQYF. CDR3 bases: TGTGCCAGCAGCCAAGATGAAAGGGGCGAGCAGTACTTC.

The V call is TRBV5-1, the J call TRBJ2-1, with 8 bases lining up with TRBD2. The CDR3 covers 16 residues. V was pared by 3 bases and J by 2 bases, with 7 bases of the junction left unmatched. The germline V gene has CDR1 SGHRS and CDR2 YFSETQ. CDR3 nucleotide sequence: TGCGCCAGCAGCTCACAAGCGGGAGTAACCTACAATGAGCAGTTCTTC. It codes for CASSSQAGVTYNEQFF.

The chain has TRBV14 and TRBJ2-7; 7 bases align to TRBD2. V shed 2 bases and J 6 bases; nucleotides not matched to a gene: 7. In germline, CDR1 is SGHDN, CDR2 FVKESK. This CDR3 is 14 amino acids long. The CDR3 DNA reads TGTGCCAGCAGCCAAACCCATACTAGCGTCGAGCAGTACTTC. Protein sequence: CASSQTHTSVEQYF.

The chain is built from TRBV5-1 and TRBJ1-5; 12 bases agree with TRBD1. CDR3 size: 16 residues. Germline assignment: CDR1 SGHRS and CDR2 YFSETQ. V lost 0 bases and J lost 3; bases outside the gene matches: 1. The CDR3 sequence: CASSLGDRGLNQPQHF. The DNA of the CDR3 is TGCGCCAGCAGCTTGGGGGACAGGGGGCTCAATCAGCCCCAGCATTTT.

This chain joins TRBV7-8 and TRBJ2-7; 12 nucleotides agree with TRBD2. The length of the CDR3 is 15 residues. The germline V gene has CDR1 SGHVS and CDR2 FQNEAQ. Trimming removed 3 bases from V and 5 bases from J; junction bases left unmatched: 5. The CDR3 DNA follows: TGTGCCAGCAGCTTGACTAGCGGGAGTCTCCACGAGCAGTACTTC. Protein product: CASSLTSGSLHEQYF.

The chain employs TRBV30 and TRBJ2-7, with no clear D. Looked up from germline, CDR1 is GTSNPN and CDR2 is SVGIG (reference sequence). Trimming removed 1 base from V and 5 bases from J, with 9 bases in between. This CDR3 comprises 12 residues. The CDR3 region has the DNA TGTGCCTGGAGTGCACTACTCCACGAGCAGTACTTC. Protein product: CAWSALLHEQYF.

The chain carries TRBV9 and TRBJ2-5; D might be TRBD2 (6 bases). Trimming removed 0 bases from V and 2 bases from J, with 11 bases in between. The CDR3 is 15 amino acids. In germline, CDR1 is SGDLS, CDR2 YYNGEE. CDR3 sequence reads: CASSVGRAGQETQYF. DNA for the CDR3: TGTGCCAGCAGCGTAGGAAGGGCGGGGCAAGAGACCCAGTACTTC.

V is TRBV18 and J is TRBJ1-1; weak D call: TRBD1 (6 bases). Germline CDR1 is KGHSH and CDR2 is LQKENI. Trimming took 2 bases from V and 6 from J, leaving 13 bases between them. The CDR3 consists of 14 residues. The chain's CDR3 is CASSPGTGTPEAFF. CDR3 nucleotides: TGTGCCAGCTCACCAGGAACCGGGACACCTGAAGCTTTCTTT.

This clone has only a few counts. V usage is TRBV9 and J usage is TRBJ2-1, with a weak D call TRBD2 (5 bases). Per the germline V gene, CDR1 is SGDLS and CDR2 is YYNGEE. Trimming shortened V by 0 bases and J by 9 bases, and 13 bases separated the two germline ends. The CDR3 extends over 14 amino acids. The chain's CDR3 is CASSVAGFVFEQFF. The CDR3 region has the DNA TGTGCCAGCAGCGTAGCGGGATTTGTTTTTGAGCAGTTCTTC.

The chain links TRBV21-1 to TRBJ2-5; TRBD2, the table's D call, was not compared with the DNA. TRBV21-1 counts as a pseudogene. This CDR3 comprises 17 residues. This CDR3 reads CASSSRLAGGPAETQYF. The CDR3 DNA reads TGTGCCAGCAGCTCTCGACTAGCGGGAGGGCCCGCAGAGACCCAGTACTTC.

The chain employs TRBV19 and TRBJ2-7, with D possibly matching TRBD2 (5 bases). V was pared by 4 bases and J by 2 bases, with 15 bases between. CDR1 LNHDA and CDR2 SQIVND come from the germline V gene (reference sequence). There are 15 residues in the CDR3. The CDR3 spells CASSTQAGGPYEQYF. The CDR3 DNA reads TGTGCCAGTAGTACCCAAGCAGGAGGACCCTACGAGCAGTACTTC. Based on the CDR3 plus reference TRBV19 and TRBJ2-7, the full variable domain is DGGITQSPKYLFRKEGQNVTLSCEQNLNHDAMYWYRQDPGQGLRLIYYSQIVNDFQKGDIAEGYSVSREKKESFPLTVTSAQKNPTAFYLCASSTQAGGPYEQYFGPGTRLTVT.

This clone was seen at least ten times. The J gene is TRBJ1-4, the V gene TRBV28, with 7 nucleotides matching TRBD1. CDR1 and CDR2 (germline): MDHEN, SYDVKM. The CDR3 runs 16 residues. Unmatched junction bases numbered 12, after V lost 4 bases and J lost 7 bases. The CDR3 DNA follows: TGTGCCAGCAGTTCCCCGGCGACAGGGATGAGTGAAAAACTGTTTTTT. It translates to CASSSPATGMSEKLFF. Variable domain in full (rest from reference TRBV28 and TRBJ1-4): DVKVTQSSRYLVKRTGEKVFLECVQDMDHENMFWYRQDPGLGLRLIYFSYDVKMKEKGDIPEGYSVSREKKERFSLILESASTNQTSMYLCASSSPATGMSEKLFFGSGTQLSVL.

DNA of the CDR3: TGTGCCAGCAGTCAGGGGGCACTGAGGGCTTTCTTT. Translated, it gives CASSQGALRAFF. The chain is built from TRBV28 and TRBJ1-1, with TRBD1 matching 8 bases. The trim removed 5 bases at V and 11 bases at J, leaving 7 bases unmatched. The CDR3 length is 12 residues. Germline CDR1 and CDR2: MDHEN and SYDVKM.

The rearrangement links TRBV7-3 to TRBJ1-1; 9 bases match TRBD1. The CDR3 is made up of 14 amino acids. V shed 5 bases and J 4 bases; nucleotides not matched to a gene: 5. Germline V gene lookup returns CDR1 SGHTA and CDR2 FQGTGA. The CDR3 DNA reads as TGTGCCAGCAGCCCGGGACAGGGACTCACTGAAGCTTTCTTT. Translation gives CASSPGQGLTEAFF.

The chain links TRBV19 to TRBJ2-1, with 8 nucleotides matching TRBD1. The CDR3 loop spans 15 amino acids. From germline, CDR1 is LNHDA and CDR2 SQIVND (reference sequence). The V gene end was trimmed by 0 bases and the J gene end by 4 bases; junction bases not matched to a gene: 2. CDR3 DNA: TGTGCCAGTAGTATAGACAGGGGGCGGTACAATGAGCAGTTCTTC. Protein: CASSIDRGRYNEQFF. The full variable domain, rest sourced from reference TRBV19 and TRBJ2-1, is DGGITQSPKYLFRKEGQNVTLSCEQNLNHDAMYWYRQDPGQGLRLIYYSQIVNDFQKGDIAEGYSVSREKKESFPLTVTSAQKNPTAFYLCASSIDRGRYNEQFFGPGTRLTVL.

This clone turned up a few times. This sequence joins TRBV2 and TRBJ1-6; tentative D call: TRBD1 (6 bases). Trimming took off 7 bases at V and 2 bases at J, with 9 bases between the two ends. The CDR3 covers 14 residues. Germline CDR1 and CDR2: SNHLY and FYNNEI. In nucleotides, the CDR3 is TGTGCCAGCAACCAGGGGACCTATAATTCACCCCTCCACTTT. Protein: CASNQGTYNSPLHF.

The genes are TRBV18 and TRBJ2-7, with D possibly being TRBD1 (5 bases). This CDR3 comprises 14 residues. Germline V gene sequence: CDR1 KGHSH, CDR2 LQKENI. V lost 3 bases, J lost 7 bases, and 16 bases lay in between. CDR3 in DNA: TGTGCCAGCTCACCCGACAGCGCGTCACGAGAGCAGTACTTC. Protein: CASSPDSASREQYF.

At least ten counts were recorded for this clone. This chain links TRBV14 with TRBJ2-5; 8 nucleotides line up with TRBD1. From germline, CDR1 is SGHDN and CDR2 FVKESK. Trimming cost V 3 bases and J 5 bases; bases outside gene matches: 8. The CDR3 extends over 15 amino acids. DNA of the CDR3: TGTGCCAGCAGCCAGTCCGCAGGGGGCTGGGAGACCCAGTACTTC. This codes for CASSQSAGGWETQYF.

This chain joins TRBV18 and TRBJ2-3; D unclear. The germline V and J ends were trimmed by 1 base and 1 base, with 12 bases remaining between them. The CDR3 runs to 16 residues. From germline, CDR1 is KGHSH and CDR2 LQKENI. The CDR3 region has the DNA TGTGCCAGCTCACCACGAACCCTAAGAGGCACAGATACGCAGTATTTT. Protein: CASSPRTLRGTDTQYF.

This chain connects TRBV6-2 or TRBV6-3 to TRBJ2-7; 9 nucleotides agree with TRBD1. The CDR3 extends over 14 amino acids. Germline CDR1 MNHEY, CDR2 SVGEGT. V lost 0 bases, J lost 4 bases, and 1 base stayed unmatched. The CDR3 DNA is TGTGCCAGCAGTTACTCGACAGGGGGTTACGAGCAGTACTTC. Encoded protein: CASSYSTGGYEQYF.

The rearrangement joins TRBV27 to TRBJ1-1; D may be TRBD1 (5 bases). The CDR3 has 14 amino acids. Germline V gene sequence: CDR1 MNHEY, CDR2 SMNVEV (reference sequence). Trimming took 5 bases from V and 5 from J, leaving 15 bases between them. In DNA form, the CDR3 reads TGTGCCAGCAGTGGAGCCCCCCAGGGTACTGAAGCTTTCTTT. It yields the protein CASSGAPQGTEAFF.

CDR3 DNA: TGTGCCAGCAGTCGGGACACAACCTACGAGCAGTACTTC. It codes for CASSRDTTYEQYF. The chain combines TRBV6-1 with TRBJ2-7, with D maybe TRBD1 (6 bases). The CDR3 is 13 amino acids. Germline V CDR1 and CDR2: MNHNS, SASEGT. The V gene lost 5 bases and the J gene lost 2 bases, with 10 bases spanning the gap.

The V and J genes are TRBV9 and TRBJ2-5, with D unresolved. CDR3 length: 12 residues. V lost 0 bases and J lost 5, with 5 bases in between. Germline loops: CDR1 SGDLS, CDR2 YYNGEE. CDR3 DNA: TGTGCCAGCAGCGTAGCTGGCGAGACCCAGTACTTC. This encodes CASSVAGETQYF.

In regard to this clone: One junction end does not reproduce the germline sequence, and a read error may be involved. The gene calls are TRBV29-1 and TRBJ1-1, with D tentatively TRBD1 (5 bases). The CDR3 runs to 14 residues. From germline, CDR1 is SQVTM and CDR2 ANQGSEA. The CDR3: CSVEAGRAPTEAFF. CDR3 DNA sequence: TGCAGCGTGGAAGCAGGGAGGGCCCCGACTGAAGCTTTCTTT.

CDR3 region: CASSVRDRVTDTQYF. DNA for the CDR3: TGTGCCAGCAGCGTCCGGGACAGGGTTACAGATACGCAGTATTTT. The rearrangement uses TRBV5-5 and TRBJ2-3; 9 nucleotides agree with TRBD1. With V trimmed by 4 bases and J by 3 bases, 6 bases remained unmatched. Germline V gene data show CDR1 as SGHKS and CDR2 as YYEKEE (reference sequence). This CDR3 has 15 residues.

The V gene is TRBV27, the J gene TRBJ2-1; 11 bases map to TRBD1. The germline gives CDR1 MNHEY, CDR2 SMNVEV (reference sequence). CDR3 length: 15 amino acids. Trimming took 8 bases from V and 7 from J; bases not matched to a gene: 10. For the CDR3, the DNA is TGTGCCAGCGGGACCGGGACAGGGGGTAGAAATGAGCAGTTCTTC. Its translation: CASGTGTGGRNEQFF.

The chain is built from TRBV10-3 and TRBJ2-1, with TRBD1 matching 9 bases. Trimming took 6 bases from V and 3 from J; bases not matched to a gene: 6. This CDR3 region has 15 residues. From germline, CDR1 is ENHRY and CDR2 SYGVKD. The CDR3 bases are TGTGCCATCAGCTCCGGGACAGGGAGCTACAATGAGCAGTTCTTC. Protein sequence: CAISSGTGSYNEQFF.